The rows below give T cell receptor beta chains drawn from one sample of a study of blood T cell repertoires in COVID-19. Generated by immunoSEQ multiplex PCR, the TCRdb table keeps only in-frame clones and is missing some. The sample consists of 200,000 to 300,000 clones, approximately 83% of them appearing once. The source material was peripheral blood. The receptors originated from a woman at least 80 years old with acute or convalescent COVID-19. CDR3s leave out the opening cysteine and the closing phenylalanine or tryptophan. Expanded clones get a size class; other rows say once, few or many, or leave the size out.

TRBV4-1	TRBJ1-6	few	ASSQVMQGPFSPLH
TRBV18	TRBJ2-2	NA	ASSAGERVTGELF
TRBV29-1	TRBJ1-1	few	SATTKNTEAF
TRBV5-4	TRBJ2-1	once	ASSLKRETSYNEQF
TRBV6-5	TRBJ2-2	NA	ASSYSEVGELF
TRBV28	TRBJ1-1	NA	ASSFGSTEKTTEAF
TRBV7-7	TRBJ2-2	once	ASSLAQGYGELF
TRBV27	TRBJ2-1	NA	ASSLGGLAGGQYNEQF
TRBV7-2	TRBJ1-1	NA	ASSRNTPAGAF
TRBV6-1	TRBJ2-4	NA	ASSEGQVNIQY
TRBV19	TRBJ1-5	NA	ASDRVASNQPQH
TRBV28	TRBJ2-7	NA	ASSGGLAGVYEQY
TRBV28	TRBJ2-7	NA	ASGSGYPYEQY
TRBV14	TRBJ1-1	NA	ASSRWGLANEAF
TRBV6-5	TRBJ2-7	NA	ASSYSYGTSSYEQY
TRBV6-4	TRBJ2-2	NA	ASSDGAGNTGELF
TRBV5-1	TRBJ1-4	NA	ASSPEAGQRNEKLF
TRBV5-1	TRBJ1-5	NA	ASSPTGTGGNQPQH
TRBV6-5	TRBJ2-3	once	ASSYSGGPTDTQY
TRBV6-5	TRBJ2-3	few	ASSSSTSTVTQY
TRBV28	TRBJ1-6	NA	ASSPTGQNNSPLH
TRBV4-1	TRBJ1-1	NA	ASSQDSAMNTEAF
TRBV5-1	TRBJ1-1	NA	ASSLAQGATEAF
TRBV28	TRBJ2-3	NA	ASSLDGGAVTDTQY
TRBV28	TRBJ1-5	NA	ASSLGQAYNQPQH